This entry concerns a single TCR beta chain. The clone's antigen remains unknown. Qualities for individual bases were not recorded, and no much larger clone is one base off. The germline V gene specifies SGDLS as CDR1 and YYNGEE as CDR2. The CDR3, cysteine through phenylalanine, is 13 amino acids long. Of the read, only the CDR3 DNA is kept; its 39 bases are in frame from base 1. Trimmed from V: 0 bases; trimmed from J: 6 bases; junction bases lacking a gene match: 0. Library prep was done by the immunoSEQ multiplex PCR assay. TCRdb mirrors the immuneACCESS table, restricted to in-frame sequences. Some clones are absent from its copies; in checked studies, under half trace to an unresolved V gene, and the reason for the others is unknown. This sample gives roughly 87,000 clones in total; around 93% of them show up just once. Roughly 1.4% of the sample comes from the top ten. This sample stems from a study of T cell changes during pregnancy in multiple sclerosis (dated by TCRdb to the late 2010s). General notes on the study: The study looked at changes in the T cell repertoire across pregnancy in women with multiple sclerosis.

This sequence originates from a female donor in good health, enrolled as a control in a pregnancy study. Sequencing was performed on peripheral blood, taken in the third trimester of pregnancy. Rearrangement joined TRBV9 to TRBJ2-1, and 7 junctional nucleotides match TRBD1. CDR3 reads: CASSVGDSNEQFF. The DNA is as follows: TGTGCCAGCAGCGTAGGGGACAGCAATGAGCAGTTCTTC.